This entry lists 24 T cell receptor beta chains sequenced from one sample in a study of cytomegalovirus exposure and HLA in healthy donors. PCR employed 60 Vbeta and 13 Jbeta primers. Here immunoSEQ multiplex PCR was the method, and the copy in TCRdb shows in-frame clones only, minus some. The sample contains 150,000 or so clones, approximately 75% of which appear only once. Sequencing was performed on PBMCs. These TCRs come from a girl aged 5 to 17 in good health and CMV-seronegative.

In this sample, this clone turned up once. V is TRBV19 and J is TRBJ2-5; no reliable D call. From germline, CDR1 is LNHDA and CDR2 SQIVND (reference sequence). The length of the CDR3 is 13 residues. Trimming took off 8 bases at V and 2 bases at J, with 12 bases between the two ends. The CDR3 DNA reads as TGTGCCAGTCGAACGAGTTCGCAAGAGACCCAGTACTTC. Its translation is CASRTSSQETQYF.

In its sample, this clone was seen once. The chain combines TRBV14 with TRBJ2-5; D is unclear. The germline gives CDR1 SGHDN, CDR2 FVKESK. The CDR3 contains 14 residues. Between the trimmed V and J ends, which lost 4 bases and 2 bases, there was a span of 11 bases. The DNA of the CDR3 is TGTGCCAGCAGCCCCTGGTCAGCGCAAGAGACCCAGTACTTC. Translation gives CASSPWSAQETQYF.

The chain carries TRBV6-1 and TRBJ1-2, with 8 bases that match TRBD1. This CDR3 comprises 15 residues. V was clipped by 0 bases and J by 8 bases; unmatched bases: 8. CDR1 and CDR2 (germline): MNHNS, SASEGT. CDR3 region: CASSEAPSGGGGYTF. CDR3 bases: TGTGCCAGCAGTGAAGCTCCGTCAGGGGGCGGCGGCTACACCTTC.

This chain links TRBV19 with TRBJ2-5; 7 nucleotides align to TRBD1. The CDR3 totals 15 residues. Germline lookup yields CDR1 LNHDA and CDR2 SQIVND (reference sequence). After removal of 5 bases from V and 1 base from J, the junction contained 7 bases not matched to a gene. The CDR3 nucleotides read TGTGCCAGTAGTGACAGGGCCCTAAGCCAAGAGACCCAGTACTTC. Its translation is CASSDRALSQETQYF.

J is TRBJ1-6 and V is TRBV5-1; 7 nucleotides align to TRBD1. V lost 1 base to trimming and J lost 5 bases; unmatched junction nucleotides: 9. The germline V gene has CDR1 SGHRS and CDR2 YFSETQ. This CDR3 comprises 17 residues. Written as DNA, the CDR3 is TGCGCCAGCAGCTTGTGGTACCAGGGGGGAGATAATTCACCCCTCCACTTT. As protein: CASSLWYQGGDNSPLHF.

The chain recombines TRBV30 with TRBJ1-1; D is possibly TRBD1 (6 bases). This CDR3 has 14 residues. Germline values: CDR1 GTSNPN, CDR2 SVGIG (reference sequence). V lost 1 base and J lost 3, with 12 bases in between. The CDR3 loop reads CAWSEGGQDTEAFF. The CDR3 DNA is TGTGCCTGGAGTGAGGGGGGGCAAGACACTGAAGCTTTCTTT.

This clone was detected a few times. The chain has TRBV7-3 and TRBJ2-3; TRBD2 is a possible D gene (5 bases). The CDR3 has 15 amino acids. Germline loops: CDR1 SGHTA, CDR2 FQGTGA. Trimming shortened V by 5 bases and J by 3 bases, and 15 bases separated the two germline ends. The CDR3 reads CASSTWARETDTQYF. In DNA, the CDR3 is TGTGCCAGCAGCACCTGGGCTCGGGAAACAGATACGCAGTATTTT.

This chain uses TRBV9 with TRBJ2-2, with TRBD1 matching over 9 bases. This CDR3 has 18 residues. CDR1 SGDLS and CDR2 YYNGEE come from the germline V gene. The trim removed 4 bases at V and 1 base at J, leaving 11 bases unmatched. The CDR3 here is CASSRTKRDRENTGELFF. The CDR3 DNA sequence: TGTGCCAGCAGCCGTACAAAGCGGGACAGGGAGAACACCGGGGAGCTGTTTTTT.

The chain links TRBV2 to TRBJ1-2; D gene unclear. The V gene lost 9 bases and the J gene lost 0 bases, with 8 bases spanning the gap. The CDR3 is made up of 12 amino acids. Germline CDR1 SNHLY, CDR2 FYNNEI. In nucleotides, the CDR3 is TGTGCCAGTTCCACGGCTAACTATGGCTACACCTTC. As protein: CASSTANYGYTF.

This chain connects TRBV2 to TRBJ2-5; 9 nucleotides line up with TRBD1. The CDR3 consists of 16 residues. Germline CDR1 SNHLY, CDR2 FYNNEI. Trimming at V came to 4 bases and at J to 1 base, leaving 7 bases not matched to a gene. CDR3 sequence reads: CASSGFGTGSQETQYF. Written as DNA, the CDR3 is TGTGCCAGCAGTGGTTTCGGGACAGGGTCCCAAGAGACCCAGTACTTC. Supplemented by reference TRBV2 and TRBJ2-5, the full variable domain reads EPEVTQTPSHQVTQMGQEVILRCVPISNHLYFYWYRQILGQKVEFLVSFYNNEISEKSEIFDDQFSVERPDGSNFTLKIRSTKLEDSAMYFCASSGFGTGSQETQYFGPGTRLLVL.

The chain couples TRBV10-3 to TRBJ2-1, with a possible D match to TRBD1 (5 bases). V dropped 3 bases and J dropped 7 bases, with 13 bases sitting between them. Germline V gene data show CDR1 as ENHRY and CDR2 as SYGVKD. This CDR3 has 14 amino acids. CDR3 residues: CAISDLQARNEQFF. The CDR3 DNA sequence: TGTGCCATCAGTGATTTACAGGCACGGAATGAGCAGTTCTTC.

V is TRBV6-4 and J is TRBJ1-2; tentatively, D is TRBD1 (6 bases). V was shortened by 3 bases and J by 7 bases, with 15 bases between the two germline ends. This CDR3 comprises 14 residues. Per the germline V gene, CDR1 is MRHNA and CDR2 is SNTAGT. This CDR3 is CASSDFEGGGGYTF. The CDR3 DNA sequence: TGTGCCAGCAGTGATTTTGAGGGGGGGGGTGGCTACACCTTC.

The chain uses TRBV5-1 and TRBJ2-1, with D possibly TRBD2 on 6 matching bases. This CDR3 has 12 residues. Trimming pared 5 bases from V and 6 bases from J, leaving 9 bases between. CDR1 and CDR2 (germline): SGHRS, YFSETQ. CDR3 region: CASSVEGNEQFF. The CDR3 region has the DNA TGCGCCAGCAGTGTGGAGGGCAATGAGCAGTTCTTC.

CDR3 sequence reads: CASSRGQGNQPQHF. The CDR3 DNA reads as TGTGCCAGCAGCCGGGGACAGGGCAATCAGCCCCAGCATTTT. The chain has TRBV7-8 and TRBJ1-5; 8 bases are shared with TRBD1. Looked up from germline, CDR1 is SGHVS and CDR2 is FQNEAQ. The junction had 2 bases not matched to a gene; V was cut back by 5 bases and J by 2 bases. The CDR3 extends over 14 amino acids.

The chain links TRBV11-2 to TRBJ1-1; D uncertain. CDR3 length: 13 residues. Per the germline V gene, CDR1 is SGHAT and CDR2 is FQNNGV. The germline V and J ends were trimmed by 2 bases and 0 bases, with 4 bases remaining between them. The DNA for the CDR3 is TGTGCCAGCAGCTTATTAGTGAACACTGAAGCTTTCTTT. Translating it yields CASSLLVNTEAFF.

V and J are TRBV19 and TRBJ1-5, with 7 bases aligning to TRBD1. The length of the CDR3 is 13 residues. Germline CDR1 LNHDA, CDR2 SQIVND (reference sequence). V lost 7 bases and J lost 8; bases outside the gene matches: 8. CDR3 bases: TGTGCCAGTACCATCGACAGGGAGGAGCCCCAGCATTTT. Its translation: CASTIDREEPQHF.

The rearrangement links TRBV14 to TRBJ2-5; a possible D gene is TRBD2 (5 bases). CDR1 is SGHDN, CDR2 FVKESK, per germline. The CDR3 extends over 17 amino acids. V shed 0 bases and J shed 2 bases, with 16 bases lying between them. The CDR3 reads CASSQEVGAELQETQYF. The CDR3 DNA sequence: TGTGCCAGCAGCCAAGAAGTAGGAGCGGAACTTCAAGAGACCCAGTACTTC. The full variable domain, completed using reference TRBV14 and TRBJ2-5, is EAGVTQFPSHSVIEKGQTVTLRCDPISGHDNLYWYRRVMGKEIKFLLHFVKESKQDESGMPNNRFLAERTGGTYSTLKVQPAELEDSGVYFCASSQEVGAELQETQYFGPGTRLLVL.

Comments on this clone: Within the sample, other DNA sequences also encode this same CDR3. The chain couples TRBV19 to TRBJ2-1; 7 bases map to TRBD1. Germline CDR1 is LNHDA and CDR2 is SQIVND (reference sequence). The CDR3 has 15 residues. The trim removed 7 bases at V and 0 bases at J, leaving 6 bases unmatched. The CDR3 DNA is TGTGCCAGTACCCCGGACAGGAGCTCCTACAATGAGCAGTTCTTC. This codes for CASTPDRSSYNEQFF.

This clone was detected a few times. The J gene is TRBJ2-7, the V gene TRBV6-6, with D tentatively TRBD1 (5 bases). Trimming took 5 bases from V and 7 from J, leaving 18 bases between them. Looked up from germline, CDR1 is MNHNY and CDR2 is SVGAGI (reference sequence). The CDR3 has 14 residues. CDR3 in amino acids: CASSDGPGLGEQYF. The CDR3 DNA reads as TGTGCCAGCAGTGACGGACCAGGGTTGGGGGAGCAGTACTTC.

This clone was seen only once. The V gene is TRBV27, the J gene TRBJ1-1, with D maybe TRBD1 (5 bases). V was trimmed by 3 bases and J by 1 base, leaving 9 bases between them. From germline, CDR1 is MNHEY and CDR2 SMNVEV (reference sequence). This CDR3 has 14 residues. CDR3 region: CASSFWGGNTEAFF. In nucleotides, the CDR3 is TGTGCCAGCAGTTTTTGGGGGGGGAACACTGAAGCTTTCTTT.

The chain combines TRBV2 with TRBJ1-4, with D tentatively TRBD1 (5 bases). CDR1 and CDR2 from the germline V gene are SNHLY and FYNNEI. This CDR3 has 13 amino acids. V lost 8 bases to trimming and J lost 3 bases, with 10 bases between them. CDR3 sequence reads: CASGGDANEKLFF. For the CDR3, the DNA is TGTGCCAGCGGCGGGGACGCTAATGAAAAACTGTTTTTT.

V usage is TRBV6-1 and J usage is TRBJ1-2; TRBD1 aligns across 10 bases. The length of the CDR3 is 17 residues. V gave up 4 bases and J gave up 8 bases; unmatched junction bases: 16. Germline CDR1 MNHNS, CDR2 SASEGT. The CDR3 here is CASSVTGTGAGLDGYTF. CDR3 nucleotides: TGTGCCAGCAGTGTAACCGGGACAGGGGCCGGATTGGACGGCTACACCTTC.

The gene calls are TRBV6-1 and TRBJ2-7, with 9 nucleotides matching TRBD1. Per germline, CDR1 MNHNS and CDR2 SASEGT. The CDR3 totals 13 residues. The ends lost 4 bases at V and 9 bases at J; junction bases unmatched: 7. The CDR3 sequence is CASSGGQGVRQYF. The CDR3 DNA reads as TGTGCCAGCAGTGGGGGACAGGGAGTGAGGCAGTACTTC.

In this sample, this clone turned up a few times. The chain recombines TRBV10-2 with TRBJ2-1, with D unclear. The germline V gene has CDR1 WSHSY and CDR2 SAAADI. The CDR3 is made up of 12 amino acids. V lost 2 bases and J lost 6, with 5 bases in between. CDR3 DNA: TGCGCCAGCAGTGAGCCGGGCAATGAGCAGTTCTTC. Translation: CASSEPGNEQFF.